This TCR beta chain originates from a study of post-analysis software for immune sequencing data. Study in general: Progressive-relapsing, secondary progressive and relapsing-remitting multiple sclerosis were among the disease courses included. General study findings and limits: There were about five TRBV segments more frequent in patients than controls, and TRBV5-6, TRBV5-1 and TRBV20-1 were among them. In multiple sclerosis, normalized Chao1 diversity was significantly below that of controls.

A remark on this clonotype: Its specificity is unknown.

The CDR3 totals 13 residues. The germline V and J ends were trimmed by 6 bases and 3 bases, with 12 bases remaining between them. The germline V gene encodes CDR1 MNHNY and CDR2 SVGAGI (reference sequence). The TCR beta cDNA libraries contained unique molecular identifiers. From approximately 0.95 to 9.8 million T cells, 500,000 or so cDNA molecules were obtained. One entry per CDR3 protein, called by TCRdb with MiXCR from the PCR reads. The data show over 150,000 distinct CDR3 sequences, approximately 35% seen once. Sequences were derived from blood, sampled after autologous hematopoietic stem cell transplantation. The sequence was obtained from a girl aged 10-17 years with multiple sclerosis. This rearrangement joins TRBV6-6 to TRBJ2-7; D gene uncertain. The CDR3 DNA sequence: TGTGCCAGCAGAGACGGTCAGGTCTACGAGCAGTACTTC. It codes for CASRDGQVYEQYF.